The clone carrying this T cell receptor beta chain was counted at least ten times. The data stem from a study of T cells in Graves' hyperthyroidism and ophthalmopathy. From RNA transcripts, TCR beta CDR3 regions were amplified. RT-PCR in the first round (using the HTBI primer set) targeted the TCR CDR3. TCRdb used MiXCR to reprocess the multiplex PCR reads, holding one entry per CDR3 protein. The data hold about 640,000 distinct CDR3 sequences, with about a fifth observed a single time. The sequence derives from a man aged 25-45 years with Graves' ophthalmopathy. Sequencing was done on a sample of blood.

CDR3 amino acids: CASSSGRVSGNTIYF. For the CDR3, the DNA is TGTGCCAGCTCGTCGGGACGGGTCTCTGGAAACACCATATATTTT. The chain combines TRBV18 with TRBJ1-3; possible D gene TRBD1, 5 bases. The germline V and J ends were trimmed by 6 bases and 0 bases, with 12 bases remaining between them. CDR3 length equals 15 residues. Germline V lookup: CDR1 KGHSH, CDR2 LQKENI.